This TCR beta chain was sequenced for a study of blood T cell repertoires in COVID-19. Study context: COVID-19 samples collected from the United States, Italy and Spain covered acute and convalescent phases. Nucleic acid was either cDNA or gDNA, and it came from T cells, B-cell-depleted T cells, or PBMCs.

Per the study methods: Scientists estimated how many nucleated cells there were by amplifying reference gene primers. Data came from immunoSEQ multiplex PCR; TCRdb stores just in-frame clones and leaves some out. V, J and clone size were drawn from that table, and D and trimming were deduced from the DNA. The repertoire holds a few hundred thousand clones, around 89% seen once, with approximately 13% in the top ten. Trimming at V came to 4 bases and at J to 7 bases, leaving 6 bases not matched to a gene. Germline lookup yields CDR1 SGHNT and CDR2 YYREEE (reference sequence). This CDR3 has 15 residues.

The receptor was derived from a woman aged 60 to 75 with acute or convalescent COVID-19. The sample comprised peripheral blood. The genes are TRBV5-4 and TRBJ2-1, with 12 bases aligning to TRBD2. The CDR3 DNA reads TGTGCCAGCAGCGCGCTAGCGGGAGGGAAGAATGAGCAGTTCTTC. This gives the protein CASSALAGGKNEQFF.